One sample yielded the 13 T cell receptor beta chains listed below, sequenced in a study of cytomegalovirus exposure and HLA in healthy donors. Both 60 Vbeta primers and 13 Jbeta primers went into the PCR. The protocol was immunoSEQ multiplex PCR, while the TCRdb copy is restricted to in-frame clones and leaves out a portion. The sample shows about 160,000 clones, about three quarters of them seen only once. Sequences were obtained from PBMCs. The receptors were sampled from a woman between 50 and 59 years old in good health and CMV-seropositive.

This chain links TRBV2 with TRBJ1-1, with D possibly matching TRBD1 (5 bases). V was clipped by 4 bases and J by 1 base, with 10 bases between them. The germline V gene has CDR1 SNHLY and CDR2 FYNNEI. The CDR3 is made up of 14 amino acids. The DNA for the CDR3 is TGTGCCAGCAGTGTCGGTACAGGGAACACTGAAGCTTTCTTT. As protein: CASSVGTGNTEAFF.

V usage is TRBV6-4 and J usage is TRBJ2-5; perhaps TRBD1 as D (5 bases). The CDR3 covers 15 residues. Germline V gene data show CDR1 as MRHNA and CDR2 as SNTAGT. Trimming pared 0 bases from V and 3 bases from J, leaving 11 bases between. This CDR3 is CASSDSLWGEETQYF. The DNA for the CDR3 is TGTGCCAGCAGTGACTCGTTGTGGGGCGAAGAGACCCAGTACTTC.

The CDR3 bases are TGTGCTAGTGGTTTATCTGTCGAGCAGTACTTC. Encoded protein: CASGLSVEQYF. The V gene is TRBV12-5, the J gene TRBJ2-7; D remains ambiguous. The CDR3 loop spans 11 amino acids. CDR1 is LGHNT and CDR2 is FRNRAP in the germline V gene. V dropped 3 bases and J dropped 6 bases, with 6 bases sitting between them.

This rearrangement joins TRBV16 to TRBJ2-2; D unresolved. Germline V gives CDR1 KGHSY, CDR2 FQNENV. The V end was cut by 10 bases, the J end by 4 bases, with 13 bases between. The CDR3 contains 13 residues. This chain's CDR3 is CATTSSFTGELFF. The DNA for the CDR3 is TGTGCCACCACTTCCTCGTTCACCGGGGAGCTGTTTTTT.

The chain recombines TRBV5-1 with TRBJ2-1, with TRBD2 identical over 9 bases. Germline V gives CDR1 SGHRS, CDR2 YFSETQ. Trimming at V came to 4 bases and at J to 8 bases, leaving 13 bases not matched to a gene. CDR3 length equals 16 residues. CDR3 region: CASSPSGSGGRYEQFF. The CDR3 DNA follows: TGCGCCAGCAGCCCCTCCGGGAGCGGGGGGAGATATGAGCAGTTCTTC.

In DNA form, the CDR3 reads TGTGCCAGCAGCCGGGACAGGGACCTTCCGCCCCAGCATTTT. Translation: CASSRDRDLPPQHF. This sequence joins TRBV2 and TRBJ1-5; 9 nucleotides agree with TRBD1. The germline V gene has CDR1 SNHLY and CDR2 FYNNEI. The ends lost 6 bases at V and 9 bases at J; junction bases unmatched: 9. CDR3 length equals 14 residues.

V and J are TRBV5-6 and TRBJ1-4; D might be TRBD1 (6 bases). The CDR3 is 15 residues long. V gave up 2 bases and J gave up 6 bases, with 14 bases separating them. Germline V gene lookup returns CDR1 SGHDT and CDR2 YYEEEE. For the CDR3, the DNA is TGTGCCAGCAGCTTAACAGGGAGGGAAGATGAAAAACTGTTTTTT. Protein product: CASSLTGREDEKLFF.

The V call is TRBV29-1, the J call TRBJ1-2; 12 bases are a match to TRBD1. The CDR3 totals 14 residues. Germline CDR1 reads SQVTM; CDR2 reads ANQGSEA. V gave up 4 bases and J gave up 4 bases; unmatched junction bases: 4. CDR3 loop: CSVAGTGGGYGYTF. The CDR3 DNA reads as TGCAGCGTTGCCGGGACAGGGGGCGGCTATGGCTACACCTTC.

The V and J genes are TRBV4-1 and TRBJ1-2; 7 nucleotides match TRBD1. This CDR3 comprises 17 residues. Trimming removed 2 bases from V and 3 bases from J; junction bases left unmatched: 12. Germline V lookup: CDR1 MGHRA, CDR2 YSYEKL. CDR3 loop: CASSQTVTTGPYYGYTF. The DNA of the CDR3 is TGCGCCAGCAGCCAAACCGTTACGACAGGGCCCTACTATGGCTACACCTTC.

The chain is built from TRBV2 and TRBJ2-2; a weak D match, TRBD2 (5 bases). The CDR3 has 14 residues. V lost 7 bases and J lost 7, with 16 bases in between. CDR1 SNHLY and CDR2 FYNNEI come from the germline V gene. CDR3 loop: CASKEGEVIGELFF. Here the CDR3 DNA reads TGTGCCAGCAAAGAGGGAGAAGTAATCGGGGAGCTGTTTTTT.

This chain links TRBV9 with TRBJ2-7, with 10 bases aligning to TRBD2. The CDR3 spans 16 residues. V shed 0 bases and J 7 bases; nucleotides not matched to a gene: 10. Germline CDR1 is SGDLS and CDR2 is YYNGEE. CDR3 sequence reads: CASSVGGTSVTPEQYF. CDR3 coding DNA: TGTGCCAGCAGCGTAGGTGGGACTAGCGTCACTCCTGAGCAGTACTTC.

This chain joins TRBV7-2 and TRBJ2-7; 7 bases line up with TRBD2. V lost 5 bases, J lost 0 bases, and 7 bases stayed unmatched. Looked up from germline, CDR1 is SGHTA and CDR2 is FQGNSA. The CDR3 runs 15 residues. This CDR3 reads CASSPQRGLSYEQYF. CDR3 sequence (DNA): TGTGCCAGCAGCCCCCAGCGGGGCCTCTCCTACGAGCAGTACTTC. Variable domain in full (rest from reference TRBV7-2 and TRBJ2-7): GAGVSQSPSNKVTEKGKDVELRCDPISGHTALYWYRQSLGQGLEFLIYFQGNSAPDKSGLPSDRFSAERTGGSVSTLTIQRTQQEDSAVYLCASSPQRGLSYEQYFGPGTRLTVT.

This clone showed up just a few times. V usage is TRBV4-1 and J usage is TRBJ1-1; D possibly corresponds to TRBD1 (6 bases). Trimming pared 4 bases from V and 5 bases from J, leaving 17 bases between. CDR1 and CDR2 from the germline V gene are MGHRA and YSYEKL. The CDR3 is 15 amino acids. The CDR3 nucleotides are TGCGCCAGCAGCCCCACGAGGGGGATGCTGACTGAAGCTTTCTTT. Amino acid sequence: CASSPTRGMLTEAFF.